The clone carrying this TCR beta chain is a singleton in its sample. This specimen belongs to a study of blood T cell repertoires in COVID-19. Background on the study: COVID-19 samples collected from the United States, Italy and Spain covered acute and convalescent phases. T cells, B-cell-depleted T cells, or PBMCs provided the cDNA or gDNA that served as material.

As originally analysed: How many nucleated cells were present was estimated from reference gene primer amplification. Clones were read by immunoSEQ multiplex PCR, and TCRdb kept only the in-frame ones, dropping some. That table furnishes V, J and clone size, whereas the DNA furnished D and trimming. The sample holds about 350,000 clones, over 85% seen once. Trimming at V came to 4 bases and at J to 6 bases, leaving 6 bases not matched to a gene. CDR3 length equals 13 residues. Germline lookup yields CDR1 MNHEY and CDR2 SVGEGT. The chain links TRBV6-2 or TRBV6-3 to TRBJ2-7; 7 bases line up with TRBD1. Sequencing was performed on peripheral blood. This clonotype was obtained from a woman aged 55-69 years with COVID-19, enrolled during active disease. CDR3 sequence reads: CASSLQGLVEQYF. The CDR3 region has the DNA TGTGCCAGCAGTTTACAGGGGCTTGTCGAGCAGTACTTC.